The T cell receptor (beta chain) described here comes from a study of shared T cell receptors in the human thymus. The CDR3 extends over 14 amino acids. V was pared by 8 bases and J by 4 bases, with 15 bases between. Germline CDR1 reads MNHNS; CDR2 reads SASEGT. The protocol was immunoSEQ multiplex PCR, while the TCRdb copy is restricted to in-frame clones and leaves out a portion. The sample holds approximately 730,000 clones; 70% to 90% are singletons and the top ten take 0.0095% to 0.013%. These same records also appear under a second study, on human thymus T cells. As that study records: Corrective heart surgery yielded the resections from which the thymus tissue came.

The sequence came from a girl under two years old with a congenital heart defect. The V call is TRBV6-1, the J call TRBJ1-5, with D tentatively TRBD1 (6 bases). Sequenced material: thymocytes. The CDR3 DNA reads as TGTGCCAGCCTGCCAGGGGAAGGGAATCAGCCCCAGCATTTT. It yields the protein CASLPGEGNQPQHF.